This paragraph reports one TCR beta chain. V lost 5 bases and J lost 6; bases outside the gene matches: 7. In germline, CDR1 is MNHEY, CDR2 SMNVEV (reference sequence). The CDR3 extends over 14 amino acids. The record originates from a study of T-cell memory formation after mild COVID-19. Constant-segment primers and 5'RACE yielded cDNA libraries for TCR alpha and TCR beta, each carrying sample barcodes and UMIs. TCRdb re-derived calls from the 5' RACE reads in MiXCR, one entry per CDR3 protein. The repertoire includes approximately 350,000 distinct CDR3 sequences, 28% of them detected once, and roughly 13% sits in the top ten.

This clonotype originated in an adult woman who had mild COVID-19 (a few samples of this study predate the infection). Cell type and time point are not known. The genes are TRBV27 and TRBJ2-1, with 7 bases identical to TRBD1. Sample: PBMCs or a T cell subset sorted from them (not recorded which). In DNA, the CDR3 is TGTGCCAGCAGTCCTGCGACAGGGATCAATGAGCAGTTCTTC. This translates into CASSPATGINEQFF.